This T cell receptor beta chain derives from a study of blood T cell repertoires in COVID-19. About the study: Material from acute and convalescent COVID-19 was sourced from the United States, Italy and Spain.

CDR1 and CDR2 (germline): MGHRA, YSYEKL. The CDR3 consists of 15 residues. V shed 4 bases and J shed 2 bases, with 12 bases lying between them. This clone was seen a handful of times. Per the original data handling: Estimation of nucleated cell counts was performed using reference gene primer amplification. Assay: immunoSEQ multiplex PCR; the TCRdb copy retains only in-frame clones and omits some. That table supplies the V and J calls and clone size; D and trimming were determined from the DNA. The sample lists hundreds of thousands of clones; approximately 88% were seen once. The origin of this receptor is a woman under 40 who had recovered from COVID-19. The rearrangement joins TRBV4-1 to TRBJ1-5; maybe TRBD1 (6 bases). The specimen was peripheral blood. The DNA for the CDR3 is TGCGCCAGCAGCCCTGTACAGGGAGGCAATCAGCCCCAGCATTTT. Translated: CASSPVQGGNQPQHF.